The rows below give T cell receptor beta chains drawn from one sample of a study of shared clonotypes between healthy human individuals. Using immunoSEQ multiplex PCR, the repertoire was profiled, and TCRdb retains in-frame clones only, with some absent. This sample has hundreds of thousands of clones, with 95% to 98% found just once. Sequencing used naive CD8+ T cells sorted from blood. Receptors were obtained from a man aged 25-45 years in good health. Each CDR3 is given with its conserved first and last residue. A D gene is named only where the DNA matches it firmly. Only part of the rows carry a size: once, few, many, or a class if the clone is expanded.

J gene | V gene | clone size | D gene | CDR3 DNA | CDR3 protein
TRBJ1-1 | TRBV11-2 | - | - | TGTGCCAGCAGCGGCCCCAATAGCATGAACACTGAAGCTTTCTTT | CASSGPNSMNTEAFF
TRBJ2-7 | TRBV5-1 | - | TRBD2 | TGCGCCAGCAGCTCCGCTAGCGGGAGCGACGAGCAGTACTTC | CASSSASGSDEQYF
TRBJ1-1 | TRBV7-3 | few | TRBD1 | TGTGCCAGCAGCTGGACAGGGTTGAATGAAGCTTTCTTT | CASSWTGLNEAFF
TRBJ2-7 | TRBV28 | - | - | TGTGCCAGCAGTTTATCCCTCCACTACGAGCAGTACTTC | CASSLSLHYEQYF
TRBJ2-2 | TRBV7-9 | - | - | TGTGCCAGCAGCTTATCCCTGGCAGGGCGCACCGGGGAGCTGTTTTTT | CASSLSLAGRTGELFF
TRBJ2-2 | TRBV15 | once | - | TGTGCCACCAGACGGGACGGGATTAACACCGGGGAGCTGTTTTTT | CATRRDGINTGELFF
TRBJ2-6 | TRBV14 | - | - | TGTGCCAGCAGCCGCCTAAGGGGGTCTGGGGCCAACGTCCTGACTTTC | CASSRLRGSGANVLTF
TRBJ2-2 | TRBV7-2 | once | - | TGTGCCAGCAGCTTAGATCCGGGACGGACGAACACCGGGGAGCTGTTTTTT | CASSLDPGRTNTGELFF
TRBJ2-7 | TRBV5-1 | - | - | TGCGCCAGCAGCTTGTCGCAGGGTTCCCACGAGCAGTACTTC | CASSLSQGSHEQYF
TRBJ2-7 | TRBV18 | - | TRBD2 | TGTGCCAGCTCACCATTGGGCGGGACTAGCGGGATCGAGCAGTACTTC | CASSPLGGTSGIEQYF
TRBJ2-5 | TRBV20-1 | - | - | TGCAGTACTAGTCGTGAGACCCAGTACTTC | CSTSRETQYF
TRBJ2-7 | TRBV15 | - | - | TGTGCCACCAGTGACAGGAGCTCCTACGAGCAGTACTTC | CATSDRSSYEQYF
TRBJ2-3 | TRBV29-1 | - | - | TGCAGCGTTGAAGGAGGAGAGACTCGCACAGATACGCAGTATTTT | CSVEGGETRTDTQYF
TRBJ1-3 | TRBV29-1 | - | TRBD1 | TGCAGCGTTGAAGGGGACAGGGATCCTGGAAACACCATATATTTT | CSVEGDRDPGNTIYF
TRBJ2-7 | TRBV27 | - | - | TGTGCCAGTAAATCCGGGACACCAACCTACGAGCAGTACTTC | CASKSGTPTYEQYF
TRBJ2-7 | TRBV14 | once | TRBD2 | TGTGCCAGCAGCCATCCGGCTAGCGGGAGGGCCCACGAGCAGTACTTC | CASSHPASGRAHEQYF
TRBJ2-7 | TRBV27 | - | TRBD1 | TGTGCCAGCAGTCAGGGGGCGAACGAGCAGTACTTC | CASSQGANEQYF
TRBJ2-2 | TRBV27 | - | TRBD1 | TGTGCCAGCAGTCCAATAAGGACAGGGGGCAGGGAGCTGTTTTTT | CASSPIRTGGRELFF
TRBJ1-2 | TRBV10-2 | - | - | TGCGCCAGCAGGCCCAGGATCGACTATGGCTACACCTTC | CASRPRIDYGYTF
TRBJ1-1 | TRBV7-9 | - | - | TGTGCCAGCAGCTTAGGTTGGGCAGATATGAACACTGAAGCTTTCTTT | CASSLGWADMNTEAFF
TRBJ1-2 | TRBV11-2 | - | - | TGTGCCAGCAGCTTAGGTGCGTCAGGGACGAACTATGGCTACACCTTC | CASSLGASGTNYGYTF
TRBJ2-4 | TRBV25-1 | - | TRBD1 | TGTGCCAGCAGTGACGGGACAGGGCTATTAACCAAAAACATTCAGTACTTC | CASSDGTGLLTKNIQYF
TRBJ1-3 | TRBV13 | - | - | TGTGCCAGCAGCTTAATGGGCTCTGGAAACACCATATATTTT | CASSLMGSGNTIYF